The 24 T cell receptor beta chains below all came from one sample that was sequenced in a study of regulatory T cells in long-lasting Graves disease. Described time point: newly diagnosed GD, antithyroid drugs for less than 3 months. PBMC RNA was the source of the TCR library. Combining iRepertoire HTBI primers with Arm-PCR of CDR3 regions, the authors built TCR beta libraries. Using its own MiXCR run on the multiplex PCR reads, TCRdb lists one record per CDR3 protein. The sample gives 400,000 to 500,000 distinct CDR3 sequences, approximately 14% of which show up once; about a sixth is in the top ten. These data are also associated with another study on T cells in Graves' hyperthyroidism and ophthalmopathy.

The specimen comprised peripheral blood mononuclear cells (PBMCs), sampled at new diagnosis, from a patient treated with antithyroid drugs. The receptors were sampled from a woman aged 45 to 65 with Graves disease.

In this sample, this clonotype turned up a few times. The chain employs TRBV7-8 and TRBJ2-7; 9 bases are a match to TRBD2. The germline V gene has CDR1 SGHVS and CDR2 FQNEAQ. The CDR3 contains 16 residues. V was clipped by 0 bases and J by 4 bases; unmatched bases: 7. The DNA for the CDR3 is TGTGCCAGCAGCTTAGCTCATAGGCGGGAGGGGTACGAGCAGTACTTC. Protein sequence: CASSLAHRREGYEQYF.

This clonotype was counted a few times. The chain recombines TRBV3-1 with TRBJ2-1, with TRBD2 matching 14 bases. This CDR3 has 18 amino acids. Germline V gene lookup returns CDR1 LGHDT and CDR2 YNNKEL (reference sequence). With V trimmed by 2 bases and J by 3 bases, 6 bases remained unmatched. CDR3 nucleotides: TGTGCCAGCAGCCAACCCAGACTAGCGGGAGGGCTCTACAATGAGCAGTTCTTC. It encodes CASSQPRLAGGLYNEQFF.

In the case of this clonotype: This may be a read error, as it is one base from a much larger clone. CDR3 nucleotides: TGTGCCAGCGCACCACCGGGGCGGCAGGCGAATGAAAAACTGTTTTTT. Amino acids: CASAPPGRQANEKLFF. V usage is TRBV18 and J usage is TRBJ1-4; D may be TRBD1 (5 bases). The germline V gene encodes CDR1 KGHSH and CDR2 LQKENI. The CDR3 spans 16 residues.

This clonotype has ten or more counts. The chain joins TRBV27 to TRBJ2-3, with TRBD2 matching 10 bases. With 2 bases clipped from V and 4 bases from J, the junction kept 6 bases outside the gene matches. Germline V CDR1 and CDR2: MNHEY, SMNVEV (reference sequence). The CDR3 runs to 16 residues. In DNA, the CDR3 is TGTGCCAGCAGTTTAGCCCTAGCGGGAGTTCCAGATACGCAGTATTTT. It codes for CASSLALAGVPDTQYF.

This clonotype appeared many times. V is TRBV28 and J is TRBJ2-4; no definite D call. Trimming removed 6 bases from V and 7 bases from J, with 10 bases in between. CDR1 is MDHEN and CDR2 is SYDVKM in the germline V gene. The CDR3 covers 12 residues. This CDR3 is CASSPSANIQYF. DNA for the CDR3: TGTGCCAGCAGCCCTAGTGCCAACATTCAGTACTTC. The full variable domain, completed using reference TRBV28 and TRBJ2-4, is DVKVTQSSRYLVKRTGEKVFLECVQDMDHENMFWYRQDPGLGLRLIYFSYDVKMKEKGDIPEGYSVSREKKERFSLILESASTNQTSMYLCASSPSANIQYFGAGTRLSVL.

This clonotype came up a few times. V is TRBV7-6 and J is TRBJ1-4, with D unclear. The ends were cut back, 5 bases at V and 7 bases at J, with 14 bases in the middle. Germline lookup yields CDR1 SGHVS and CDR2 FNYEAQ. CDR3 length equals 14 residues. CDR3 loop: CASSTRPVGEKLFF. The DNA for the CDR3 is TGTGCCAGCAGCACCAGGCCGGTGGGTGAAAAACTGTTTTTT.

Concerning this clonotype: It may be a read error: a sequence one base away is much more abundant. The chain joins TRBV30 to TRBJ2-1; TRBD2 agrees at 10 bases. The length of the CDR3 is 13 residues. Germline CDR1 is GTSNPN and CDR2 is SVGIG (reference sequence). CDR3 coding DNA: TGTGCCTGGATTCCTAGCGGGAGTAGTGAGCGGTTCTTC. Translating gives CAWIPSGSSERFF. Full variable domain (remainder filled in from reference TRBV30 and TRBJ2-1): SQTIHQWPATLVQPVGSPLSLECTVEGTSNPNLYWYRQAAGRGLQLLFYSVGIGQISSEVPQNLSASRPQDRQFILSSKKLLLSDSGFYLCAWIPSGSSERFFGPGTRLTVL.

V gene TRBV5-6 combines with J gene TRBJ2-3; TRBD2 matches 11 bases. Losses at the gene ends were 0 bases for V and 4 bases for J; bases not matched to a gene: 10. CDR1 SGHDT and CDR2 YYEEEE come from the germline V gene. There are 18 residues in the CDR3. The DNA for the CDR3 is TGTGCCAGCAGCTTGGCCGTCCGACTAGCGGGAAAGCCAGATACGCAGTATTTT. This gives the protein CASSLAVRLAGKPDTQYF.

This rearrangement joins TRBV10-1 to TRBJ2-1; TRBD2 matches at 8 bases. The CDR3 is made up of 15 amino acids. In germline, CDR1 is WNHNN, CDR2 SYGVQD (reference sequence). Unmatched junction bases numbered 4, after V lost 3 bases and J lost 3 bases. The CDR3 is CASSEAGALYNEQFF. The CDR3 DNA sequence: TGCGCCAGCAGTGAAGCGGGAGCACTCTACAATGAGCAGTTCTTC.

There are many counts of this clonotype. V is TRBV2 and J is TRBJ2-3, with D unresolved. CDR3 size: 14 residues. CDR1 SNHLY and CDR2 FYNNEI come from the germline V gene. V dropped 11 bases and J dropped 1 base, with 16 bases sitting between them. The CDR3 nucleotides are TGTGCCGACCGGGTAAACCCAGGCACAGATACGCAGTATTTT. Amino acids: CADRVNPGTDTQYF.

V is TRBV12-3 or TRBV12-4 and J is TRBJ1-2, with no clear D. Trimming took off 1 base at V and 0 bases at J, with 12 bases between the two ends. The CDR3 totals 16 residues. CDR3 in amino acids: CASSLGRRGANYGYTF. For the CDR3, the DNA is TGTGCCAGCAGTTTAGGTAGACGGGGAGCTAACTATGGCTACACCTTC.

This clonotype has ten or more counts. This chain links TRBV28 with TRBJ2-1; D gene unclear. Deletions cut 6 bases from V and 4 bases from J, with 16 bases between. The CDR3 length is 15 residues. The germline V gene has CDR1 MDHEN and CDR2 SYDVKM. The CDR3 nucleotides read TGTGCCAGCAGACCGGGCGCTAAGATTTACAATGAGCAGTTCTTC. It yields the protein CASRPGAKIYNEQFF.

There are a few counts of this clonotype. The chain carries TRBV7-9 and TRBJ1-2, with TRBD1 matching 8 bases. After removal of 5 bases from V and 5 bases from J, the junction contained 10 bases not matched to a gene. Germline-derived CDR1 and CDR2 are SEHNR and FQNEAQ (reference sequence). This CDR3 region has 15 residues. CDR3 nucleotides: TGTGCCAGCAGCACCGTCGCGACAGGGGCATATGGCTACACCTTC. This translates into CASSTVATGAYGYTF. Full variable domain (outside the CDR3, taken from reference TRBV7-9 and TRBJ1-2): DTGVSQNPRHKITKRGQNVTFRCDPISEHNRLYWYRQTLGQGPEFLTYFQNEAQLEKSRLLSDRFSAERPKGSFSTLEIQRTEQGDSAMYLCASSTVATGAYGYTFGSGTRLTVV.

This clonotype was detected many times. The chain uses TRBV28 and TRBJ2-7, with TRBD1 matching 9 bases. Germline CDR1 reads MDHEN; CDR2 reads SYDVKM. The CDR3 has 14 amino acids. Trimming took 5 bases from V and 3 from J; bases not matched to a gene: 5. The CDR3 nucleotides read TGTGCCAGCAGTAGTTGGGGACAGGGCTACGAGCAGTACTTC. As protein: CASSSWGQGYEQYF.

This chain connects TRBV9 to TRBJ1-5; D possibly corresponds to TRBD1 (5 bases). This CDR3 is built from 14 residues. V lost 0 bases, J lost 7 bases, and 11 bases lay in between. The germline gives CDR1 SGDLS, CDR2 YYNGEE. The CDR3, as DNA: TGTGCCAGCAGCGTAGGGGGGGGTCAACAGCCCCAGCATTTT. Translating it yields CASSVGGGQQPQHF.

Comment on this clonotype: A much larger clone sits a single nucleotide away, making a read error possible. This sequence joins TRBV28 and TRBJ2-1; D not certain. Germline V gene sequence: CDR1 MDHEN, CDR2 SYDVKM. V lost 4 bases and J lost 6, with 7 bases in between. The CDR3 is 12 amino acids. The CDR3 nucleotides are TGTGCCAGCAGTTACTCCCGCAATGAGCAGTTCTTC. Its translation: CASSYSRNEQFF. Using reference TRBV28 and TRBJ2-1 for the parts outside the CDR3, the full variable domain is DVKVTQSSRYLVKRTGEKVFLECVQDMDHENMFWYRQDPGLGLRLIYFSYDVKMKEKGDIPEGYSVSREKKERFSLILESASTNQTSMYLCASSYSRNEQFFGPGTRLTVL.

Ten or more counts support this clonotype. The chain joins TRBV3-1 to TRBJ1-3; 8 positions match TRBD1. The V and J ends lost 5 bases and 2 bases, in that order; junction bases with no gene match: 5. The germline V gene has CDR1 LGHDT and CDR2 YNNKEL (reference sequence). The CDR3 loop spans 15 amino acids. DNA of the CDR3: TGTGCCAGCAGCAACAGGGGGTCGGCTGGAAACACCATATATTTT. Translating it yields CASSNRGSAGNTIYF.

The chain recombines TRBV6-5 with TRBJ2-1; 7 bases match TRBD1. The CDR3 sequence is 15 residues long. CDR1 is MNHEY, CDR2 SVGAGI, per germline. The V gene end was trimmed by 0 bases and the J gene end by 5 bases; junction bases not matched to a gene: 4. The CDR3 spells CASSYSGDRHNEQFF. As DNA, the CDR3 is TGTGCCAGCAGTTACTCAGGGGACAGACACAATGAGCAGTTCTTC.

This clonotype was seen a few times. This sequence joins TRBV19 and TRBJ2-3; 12 nucleotides match TRBD2. Germline CDR1 LNHDA, CDR2 SQIVND (reference sequence). The CDR3 loop spans 15 amino acids. V was pared by 3 bases and J by 6 bases, with 4 bases of the junction left unmatched. CDR3 region: CASSMTSGSYDTQYF. The CDR3 nucleotides are TGTGCCAGTAGTATGACTAGCGGGAGCTACGATACGCAGTATTTT. Together with reference TRBV19 and TRBJ2-3, the CDR3 gives the full variable domain: DGGITQSPKYLFRKEGQNVTLSCEQNLNHDAMYWYRQDPGQGLRLIYYSQIVNDFQKGDIAEGYSVSREKKESFPLTVTSAQKNPTAFYLCASSMTSGSYDTQYFGPGTRLTVL.

This clonotype was found a few times. This CDR3 is CAWSQTGSRETQYF. The CDR3, as DNA: TGTGCCTGGAGTCAGACAGGGTCGCGAGAGACCCAGTACTTC. This chain joins TRBV30 and TRBJ2-5, with TRBD1 identical over 7 bases. CDR3 length: 14 amino acids. Germline-derived CDR1 and CDR2 are GTSNPN and SVGIG (reference sequence). V lost 2 bases to trimming and J lost 4 bases; unmatched junction nucleotides: 7.

The chain employs TRBV5-6 and TRBJ2-1; 9 nucleotides align to TRBD1. Trimming took 0 bases from V and 8 from J; bases not matched to a gene: 9. The V gene's germline CDR1 is SGHDT and CDR2 YYEEEE. The CDR3 loop spans 16 amino acids. CDR3 sequence (DNA): TGTGCCAGCAGCTTGGGCGAGGGACAGGGAGTGCATGAGCAGTTCTTC. Translating gives CASSLGEGQGVHEQFF.

This clonotype has a count of ten or more. The rearrangement links TRBV25-1 to TRBJ1-4, with TRBD1 matching 9 bases. CDR3 length: 14 amino acids. Trimming at V came to 6 bases and at J to 4 bases, leaving 3 bases not matched to a gene. CDR1 is MGHDK and CDR2 is SYGVNS in the germline V gene. CDR3 residues: CASSQGQGNEKLFF. The DNA for the CDR3 is TGTGCCAGCAGCCAGGGACAGGGTAATGAAAAACTGTTTTTT. Drawing the rest from reference TRBV25-1 and TRBJ1-4, the complete variable domain is EADIYQTPRYLVIGTGKKITLECSQTMGHDKMYWYQQDPGMELHLIHYSYGVNSTEKGDLSSESTVSRIRTEHFPLTLESARPSHTSQYLCASSQGQGNEKLFFGSGTQLSVL.

This clonotype was detected ten times or more. CDR3 region: CASSASPGSLSTDTQYF. The DNA of the CDR3 is TGTGCCAGCAGCGCTTCCCCCGGCTCTCTTAGCACAGATACGCAGTATTTT. The chain carries TRBV7-3 and TRBJ2-3; D uncertain. V lost 5 bases and J lost 0, with 18 bases in between. There are 17 residues in the CDR3. Per the germline V gene, CDR1 is SGHTA and CDR2 is FQGTGA.

Only a few counts were recorded for this clonotype. The chain is built from TRBV10-1 and TRBJ1-6, with D possibly TRBD1 on 5 matching bases. V lost 5 bases to trimming and J lost 7 bases, with 12 bases between them. CDR1 and CDR2 from the germline V gene are WNHNN and SYGVQD (reference sequence). This CDR3 is 14 amino acids long. CDR3 sequence: CASSKGLENSPLHF. The CDR3 DNA sequence: TGCGCCAGCAGTAAGGGACTCGAGAATTCACCCCTCCACTTT.